This note documents a single TCR beta chain sequence. Its antigen is still unknown. In germline, CDR1 is GTSNPN, CDR2 SVGIG (reference sequence). The CDR3 is made up of 11 amino acids. Amplification used 60 Vbeta primers and 13 Jbeta primers. Assay used: immunoSEQ multiplex PCR; TCRdb lists only in-frame clones, some missing. The repertoire holds about 110,000 clones, with around 70% as singletons. The entry originates in a study of cytomegalovirus exposure and HLA in healthy donors. Overall study findings and caveats: Among TCR beta chains, those listed as cytomegalovirus-associated numbered over 150. Within an earlier analysis, most TCR beta V segments proved productive either about 87% or about 30% of the time. With DRB1 most and HLA-C fewest, TCR association rates differed between HLA loci in a later analysis.

Sequencing was performed on PBMCs. The TCR was taken from a man aged 30 to 45 in good health and CMV-seropositive. The V gene is TRBV30, the J gene TRBJ2-7; TRBD2 might be the D (6 bases). The CDR3 spells CALGGAYEQYF. The DNA of the CDR3 is TGTGCTTTAGGAGGGGCATACGAGCAGTACTTC. The whole variable domain, remainder taken from reference TRBV30 and TRBJ2-7, is SQTIHQWPATLVQPVGSPLSLECTVEGTSNPNLYWYRQAAGRGLQLLFYSVGIGQISSEVPQNLSASRPQDRQFILSSKKLLLSDSGFYLCALGGAYEQYFGPGTRLTVT.